Listed below are T cell receptor beta chains from one sample, sequenced in a study of shared clonotypes between healthy human individuals. Assay: immunoSEQ multiplex PCR; the TCRdb copy retains only in-frame clones and omits some. The data show approximately 2.3 million clones, with approximately 95% seen just once and roughly 0.36% held by the top ten. Sequencing used naive CD4+ T cells from PBMCs. The source is a man aged 18 to 29 in good health. Some clones in this sample may be carry-over from other donors' samples. CDR3s include the opening cysteine and the closing phenylalanine or tryptophan. The D gene is left open where the match is weak. The size entry is marked missing in some rows and otherwise reads once, few, many or a size class.

cdr3_aa cdr3_nt j_call v_call d_call clone_size
CASSAWPLAGFSGGTGELFF TGTGCCAGCAGTGCGTGGCCACTAGCGGGATTCTCGGGGGGCACCGGGGAGCTGTTTTTT TRBJ2-2 TRBV5-5 TRBD2 .
CASSESLGLVYDEQFF TGCGCCAGCAGTGAGTCGCTAGGACTAGTTTACGATGAGCAGTTCTTC TRBJ2-1 TRBV10-1 TRBD2 .
CASSYSLRTDNEKLFF TGTGCCAGCAGTTACTCCCTTCGGACGGATAATGAAAAACTGTTTTTT TRBJ1-4 TRBV6-5 . once
CAISVTRGGSYEQYF TGTGCCATCAGTGTTACTCGAGGGGGGTCCTACGAGCAGTACTTC TRBJ2-7 TRBV10-3 . .
CASSFPDRGKENTIYF TGTGCCAGCAGCTTCCCAGACAGGGGAAAAGAAAACACCATATATTTT TRBJ1-3 TRBV5-6 TRBD1 .
CASSGGGLGQETQYF TGTGCCAGCAGTGGGGGGGGACTGGGCCAAGAGACCCAGTACTTC TRBJ2-5 TRBV6-1 TRBD2 .
CASSLTGQGYTF TGCGCCAGCAGCTTGACAGGCCAGGGCTACACCTTC TRBJ1-2 TRBV5-1 . few
CASRRGQGEQPQHF TGTGCCAGCAGGAGGGGACAGGGTGAACAGCCCCAGCATTTT TRBJ1-5 TRBV6-1 TRBD1 .
CARSSGQIKETQYF TGTGCCCGCTCCTCGGGACAGATTAAAGAGACCCAGTACTTC TRBJ2-5 TRBV30 TRBD1 .
CASSLGSTPNQPQHF TGTGCCAGCAGCTTGGGAAGCACCCCGAATCAGCCCCAGCATTTT TRBJ1-5 TRBV5-6 . .
CASSIKSAVNYGYTF TGTGCCAGTAGTATAAAGTCGGCGGTTAACTATGGCTACACCTTC TRBJ1-2 TRBV19 . .
CSVVGWRDSLIEQFF TGCAGCGTTGTAGGATGGCGGGACTCCTTAATAGAGCAGTTCTTC TRBJ2-1 TRBV29-1 . .
CASSYLRGISTEAFF TGCGCCAGCAGTTACCTACGGGGTATTAGCACTGAAGCTTTCTTT TRBJ1-1 TRBV23-1 . .
CASSPSRGGREPYEQYF TGTGCCAGCAGTCCATCCAGGGGGGGCAGGGAGCCTTACGAGCAGTACTTC TRBJ2-7 TRBV27 . .
CAIRATVNTEAFF TGTGCCATCAGGGCGACAGTGAACACTGAAGCTTTCTTT TRBJ1-1 TRBV10-3 . .
CASSQQGPYEQYF TGTGCCAGCAGCCAACAAGGGCCCTACGAGCAGTACTTC TRBJ2-7 TRBV5-4 . .
CAWTWLPAALNEQFF TGTGCCTGGACTTGGCTACCAGCGGCCCTCAATGAGCAGTTCTTC TRBJ2-1 TRBV30 . .
CASTPGGAMNTEAFF TGTGCCAGCACGCCGGGAGGCGCTATGAACACTGAAGCTTTCTTT TRBJ1-1 TRBV28 . .
CASSSGLARNEQFF TGTGCCAGCAGCTCGGGACTAGCGAGGAATGAGCAGTTCTTC TRBJ2-1 TRBV11-2 TRBD2 .
CASSVTGPNTEAFF TGTGCCAGCAGCGTGACAGGGCCGAACACTGAAGCTTTCTTT TRBJ1-1 TRBV9 TRBD1 .
CASSLRLGTNTGELFF TGTGCCAGCAGCTTACGTCTAGGTACGAACACCGGGGAGCTGTTTTTT TRBJ2-2 TRBV7-9 . once
CASSDPGAQPQHF TGTGCCAGCAGTGATCCGGGTGCGCAGCCCCAGCATTTT TRBJ1-5 TRBV6-1 . .
CASSLVTGVEYEQYF TGTGCCAGCAGTTTAGTAACAGGGGTGGAATACGAGCAGTACTTC TRBJ2-7 TRBV28 TRBD1 .
CASSSGSTGNTEAFF TGCGCCAGCAGCTCTGGATCGACAGGGAACACTGAAGCTTTCTTT TRBJ1-1 TRBV5-1 . once
CARSSKLFF TGTGCCAGAAGCTCAAAACTGTTTTTT TRBJ1-4 TRBV27 . .
CASSSDSGRARTDTQYF TGTGCCAGCAGTTCAGATAGCGGGAGGGCCCGCACAGATACGCAGTATTTT TRBJ2-3 TRBV27 TRBD2 few
CAWSVKGSSPLHF TGTGCCTGGAGTGTTAAGGGGAGTTCACCCCTCCACTTT TRBJ1-6 TRBV30 . .
CASSTGQALETQYF TGCGCCAGCAGCACAGGACAGGCACTAGAGACCCAGTACTTC TRBJ2-5 TRBV5-1 TRBD1 .
CASKQGATNEKLFF TGCGCCAGCAAACAGGGGGCAACTAATGAAAAACTGTTTTTT TRBJ1-4 TRBV5-1 TRBD1 .
CASSPRWAGGETQYF TGTGCCAGTAGTCCCAGATGGGCGGGAGGGGAGACCCAGTACTTC TRBJ2-5 TRBV19 TRBD2 .
CASSATSGRSVPDTQYF TGTGCCAGCAGCGCCACTAGCGGGAGAAGTGTACCAGATACGCAGTATTTT TRBJ2-3 TRBV9 TRBD2 .
CASSIHGDGNGYTF TGTGCCAGTAGTATACACGGGGACGGGAATGGCTACACCTTC TRBJ1-2 TRBV19 . .
CASSIQPGELPGNTIYF TGTGCCAGTAGTATCCAGCCAGGGGAGCTACCTGGAAACACCATATATTTT TRBJ1-3 TRBV19 . .
CASSLEGLGYEQYF TGTGCCAGCAGCTTGGAGGGTTTAGGGTACGAGCAGTACTTC TRBJ2-7 TRBV5-5 . once
CASRTGQGEEKLFF TGTGCCAGCAGGACGGGACAGGGGGAGGAAAAACTGTTTTTT TRBJ1-4 TRBV2 TRBD1 .
CASLSVASGNTIYF TGTGCCAGTCTCAGTGTGGCTTCTGGAAACACCATATATTTT TRBJ1-3 TRBV19 . .
CASRDGQREKLFF TGTGCCAGCCGTGACGGACAGAGGGAAAAACTGTTTTTT TRBJ1-4 TRBV19 . .
CASSLGGGGYGYTF TGTGCCAGCAGTTTAGGCGGCGGGGGCTATGGCTACACCTTC TRBJ1-2 TRBV28 . once
CASSLQGSYTEAFF TGTGCCAGCAGCTTGCAGGGGAGTTACACTGAAGCTTTCTTT TRBJ1-1 TRBV7-9 . .
CASSLSGVANTGELFF TGTGCCAGCAGCTTATCCGGGGTCGCGAACACCGGGGAGCTGTTTTTT TRBJ2-2 TRBV7-3 . .